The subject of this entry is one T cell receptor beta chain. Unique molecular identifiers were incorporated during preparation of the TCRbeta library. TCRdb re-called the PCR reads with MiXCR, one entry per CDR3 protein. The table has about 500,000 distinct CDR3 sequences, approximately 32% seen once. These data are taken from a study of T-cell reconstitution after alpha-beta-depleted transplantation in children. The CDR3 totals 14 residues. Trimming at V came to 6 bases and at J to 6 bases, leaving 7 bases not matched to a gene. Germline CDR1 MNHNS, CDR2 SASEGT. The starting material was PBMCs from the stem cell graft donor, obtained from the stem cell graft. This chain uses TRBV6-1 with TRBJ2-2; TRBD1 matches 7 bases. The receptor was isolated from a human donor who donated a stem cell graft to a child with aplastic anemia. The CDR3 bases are TGTGCCAGCAGCGCCGCAGGGGGAGCCGGGGAGCTGTTTTTT. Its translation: CASSAAGGAGELFF.